This TCR beta chain was captured by sequencing in a study of cytomegalovirus exposure and HLA in healthy donors. As for the study in general: Among 398 genotyped donors, around 80% fell in the Caucasian-associated ancestry cluster.

Regarding this clone: Its antigen is as yet unknown.

This CDR3 has 16 amino acids. CDR1 is SEHNR and CDR2 is FQNEAQ in the germline V gene (reference sequence). V lost 2 bases, J lost 2 bases, and 4 bases stayed unmatched. Overall study results and limits: Previous analysis showed most TCR beta V segments were productive about 87% or about 30% of the time. Prediction of most subjects' HLA-A and HLA-B alleles by TCR beta sequences was reportedly accurate.

The study ran its PCR with 60 Vbeta and 13 Jbeta primers. Authors' processing steps: Some 9.9 million of 80 million or so unique TCR beta chains were shared, per a later count. TCRdb's table, derived via immunoSEQ multiplex PCR, lists solely in-frame clones and lacks some. V and J calls and clone size are given by that table; D and trimming were obtained from the DNA. This table holds about 200,000 clones, about 70% found once. The receptor's source is a woman aged 25 to 45 in good health and CMV-seronegative. The material sequenced was PBMCs. The rearrangement links TRBV7-9 to TRBJ2-1; 9 bases match TRBD2. As DNA, the CDR3 is TGTGCCAGCAGCTTACCCGCGGGAGGGGCCTACAATGAGCAGTTCTTC. Its translation: CASSLPAGGAYNEQFF.